These 10 T cell receptor beta chains came from one sample sequenced in a study of Ad26.COV2.S vaccination and SARS-CoV-2 variants. The sample's treatment: 19 received Ad26.COV2.S at low or high dose, single or two shots; about five received placebo; per-sample allocation not given. At day 63 after the first vaccine or placebo injection, samples were drawn. This table comes from immunoSEQ multiplex PCR, and its TCRdb copy is limited to in-frame clones, with some not included. The data show 250,000 or so clones, with around nine tenths seen just once and about 2.7% held by the top ten. The specimen comprised peripheral blood, sampled in a trial of Ad26.COV2.S vaccine versus placebo. Every receptor here comes from a person aged 18 to 65 who received the Ad26.COV2.S COVID-19 vaccine or a placebo.

This clone has only one observation. The rearrangement joins TRBV7-7 to TRBJ2-2; 8 bases match TRBD2. The CDR3 totals 16 residues. The ends lost 6 bases at V and 4 bases at J; junction bases unmatched: 10. The V gene's germline CDR1 is SSHAT and CDR2 FNYEAQ (reference sequence). The CDR3 DNA follows: TGTGCCAGCAGTTTTCAAGCGGGAGCGGGCACCGGGGAGCTGTTTTTT. Translated: CASSFQAGAGTGELFF. The full variable domain, with the rest looked up from reference TRBV7-7 and TRBJ2-2, is GAGVSQSPRYKVTKRGQDVTLRCDPISSHATLYWYQQALGQGPEFLTYFNYEAQPDKSGLPSDRFSAERPEGSISTLTIQRTEQRDSAMYRCASSFQAGAGTGELFFGEGSRLTVL.

The genes are TRBV27 and TRBJ2-1; D perhaps matches TRBD2 (6 bases). Trimming took off 2 bases at V and 8 bases at J, with 19 bases between the two ends. The CDR3 contains 16 residues. Germline V lookup: CDR1 MNHEY, CDR2 SMNVEV (reference sequence). The chain's CDR3 is CASSLKAGRALDEQFF. CDR3 coding DNA: TGTGCCAGCAGTTTAAAGGCGGGAAGGGCCCTCGATGAGCAGTTCTTC.

J is TRBJ1-5 and V is TRBV2; D is ambiguous. This CDR3 contains 15 residues. Trimming stripped 4 bases from V and 0 bases from J, with 10 bases between. In germline, CDR1 is SNHLY, CDR2 FYNNEI. DNA for the CDR3: TGTGCCAGCAGTGCATCGGGAAATAGCAATCAGCCCCAGCATTTT. It specifies CASSASGNSNQPQHF.

The V call is TRBV6-5, the J call TRBJ1-1; 9 bases align to TRBD1. CDR1 and CDR2 from the germline V gene are MNHEY and SVGAGI. V was clipped by 2 bases and J by 1 base; unmatched bases: 5. The CDR3 has 16 residues. Here the CDR3 reads CASSYTPGQGNTEAFF. CDR3 DNA sequence: TGTGCCAGCAGTTACACACCGGGACAGGGGAACACTGAAGCTTTCTTT.

This clone was detected a few times. The rearrangement uses TRBV12-3 or TRBV12-4 and TRBJ1-5; D is possibly TRBD1 (5 bases). The CDR3 runs to 12 residues. V lost 4 bases and J lost 7, with 8 bases in between. The CDR3 coding sequence is TGTGCCAGCAGTTGGGGGAACCAGCCCCAGCATTTT. This gives the protein CASSWGNQPQHF.

This sequence joins TRBV14 and TRBJ2-3; 8 nucleotides agree with TRBD1. This CDR3 spans 14 amino acids. Germline V gene lookup returns CDR1 SGHDN and CDR2 FVKESK. The V gene end was trimmed by 4 bases and the J gene end by 7 bases; junction bases not matched to a gene: 7. DNA for the CDR3: TGTGCCAGCAGCCCACCAGACAGGGGAAATACGCAGTATTTT. Its protein product is CASSPPDRGNTQYF.

The V gene is TRBV18, the J gene TRBJ2-2; 7 positions agree with TRBD1. After removal of 3 bases from V and 2 bases from J, the junction contained 9 bases not matched to a gene. This CDR3 contains 17 residues. Germline V gene sequence: CDR1 KGHSH, CDR2 LQKENI. The CDR3 DNA is TGTGCCAGCTCACCGAAACAGGGGTTTTCTAACACCGGGGAGCTGTTTTTT. Its protein product is CASSPKQGFSNTGELFF.

V usage is TRBV13 and J usage is TRBJ2-3; no definite D call. V lost 2 bases to trimming and J lost 4 bases, with 7 bases between them. Germline V lookup: CDR1 PRHDT, CDR2 FYEKMQ (reference sequence). The CDR3 consists of 13 residues. The DNA of the CDR3 is TGTGCCAGCAGCTTATCTGGCGCAGATACGCAGTATTTT. Translating gives CASSLSGADTQYF.

The CDR3 loop reads CASSQDIPRGLAYEQYF. DNA of the CDR3: TGCGCCAGCAGCCAAGATATCCCTCGGGGACTAGCCTACGAGCAGTACTTC. The rearrangement uses TRBV4-3 and TRBJ2-7, with TRBD2 matching over 8 bases. The germline V gene encodes CDR1 LGHNA and CDR2 YSLEER. The CDR3 covers 17 residues. Unmatched junction bases numbered 9, after V lost 0 bases and J lost 2 bases.

This clone was observed a handful of times. The V gene is TRBV7-2, the J gene TRBJ2-7, with D perhaps TRBD2 (6 bases). The V gene's germline CDR1 is SGHTA and CDR2 FQGNSA. The CDR3 is 13 amino acids. Trimming removed 3 bases at V and 4 bases at J, with 10 bases between. CDR3 DNA: TGTGCCAGCAGCTTCGGCGGGGCGTACGAGCAGTACTTC. Translated, it gives CASSFGGAYEQYF.